This is a list of T cell receptor beta chains from one sample in a study of blood T cell repertoires in COVID-19. Sequenced by immunoSEQ multiplex PCR; TCRdb stores in-frame clones only, minus some. The repertoire has 200,000 to 250,000 clones, approximately 83% of them found once; the top ten carry under 1.5%. The sequencing sample was made of PBMCs or T cells enriched from blood (not recorded which). The receptor set was obtained from a woman in her thirties or forties with acute COVID-19. Each CDR3 is given with its conserved first and last residue. Each record gives: D gene, J gene, V gene, clone size, CDR3 protein, CDR3 DNA. The D gene is left open where the match is weak. Only some rows state a clone size, as once, few, many or a class for expanded clones.

d_gene: TRBD1
j_gene: TRBJ2-1
v_gene: TRBV5-4
abundance: .
CDR3aa: CASRDGTGGFNEQFF
CDR3nt: TGTGCCAGCAGGGACGGGACAGGGGGCTTCAATGAGCAGTTCTTC

d_gene: TRBD1
j_gene: TRBJ1-2
v_gene: TRBV18
abundance: .
CDR3aa: CASSSGTGGLANYGYTF
CDR3nt: TGTGCCAGCTCATCCGGGACAGGGGGTCTAGCTAACTATGGCTACACCTTC

d_gene: TRBD1
j_gene: TRBJ1-2
v_gene: TRBV7-2
abundance: .
CDR3aa: CASSLHRQGGINGYTF
CDR3nt: TGTGCCAGCAGCCTCCACCGACAGGGCGGGATTAATGGCTACACCTTC

d_gene: .
j_gene: TRBJ1-5
v_gene: TRBV7-8
abundance: .
CDR3aa: CASSLNPTAGQPQHF
CDR3nt: TGTGCCAGCAGCTTAAACCCCACAGCGGGGCAGCCCCAGCATTTT

d_gene: TRBD1
j_gene: TRBJ2-3
v_gene: TRBV7-2
abundance: .
CDR3aa: CASSLGGQGIDTQYF
CDR3nt: TGTGCCAGCAGCTTAGGGGGACAGGGAATAGATACGCAGTATTTT

d_gene: .
j_gene: TRBJ1-6
v_gene: TRBV5-1
abundance: few
CDR3aa: CASSLEESSYNSPLHF
CDR3nt: TGCGCCAGCAGCCTCGAGGAGAGCTCCTATAATTCACCCCTCCACTTT

d_gene: .
j_gene: TRBJ1-1
v_gene: TRBV7-6
abundance: .
CDR3aa: CASSLASGEAFF
CDR3nt: TGTGCCAGCAGCTTAGCTTCGGGTGAAGCTTTCTTT

d_gene: .
j_gene: TRBJ2-1
v_gene: TRBV7-8
abundance: .
CDR3aa: CASSFRDNHYNEQFF
CDR3nt: TGTGCCAGCAGTTTCCGGGACAACCATTACAATGAGCAGTTCTTC

d_gene: .
j_gene: TRBJ2-5
v_gene: TRBV7-2
abundance: .
CDR3aa: CASSPLMGQQETQYF
CDR3nt: TGTGCCAGCAGCCCCCTCATGGGGCAGCAAGAGACCCAGTACTTC

d_gene: TRBD1
j_gene: TRBJ2-4
v_gene: TRBV27
abundance: .
CDR3aa: CASSLLGTGGKNIQYF
CDR3nt: TGTGCCAGCAGTTTACTCGGGACAGGAGGCAAAAACATTCAGTACTTC

d_gene: TRBD1
j_gene: TRBJ2-1
v_gene: TRBV11-3
abundance: once
CDR3aa: CASSLAGGHEQFF
CDR3nt: TGTGCCAGCAGCTTAGCAGGGGGCCATGAGCAGTTCTTC

d_gene: .
j_gene: TRBJ2-3
v_gene: TRBV7-9
abundance: .
CDR3aa: CASSFRGSQYF
CDR3nt: TGTGCCAGCAGCTTTCGGGGTTCGCAGTATTTT

d_gene: .
j_gene: TRBJ2-5
v_gene: TRBV5-4
abundance: .
CDR3aa: CASRVRPSQETQYF
CDR3nt: TGTGCCAGCAGGGTTCGCCCCAGCCAAGAGACCCAGTACTTC

d_gene: .
j_gene: TRBJ1-2
v_gene: TRBV3-1/TRBV3-2
abundance: .
CDR3aa: CASSQGGGFNYGYTF
CDR3nt: TGTGCCAGCAGCCAAGGCGGAGGTTTCAACTATGGCTACACCTTC

d_gene: .
j_gene: TRBJ2-7
v_gene: TRBV1
abundance: .
CDR3aa: CTSSQGPGGRGRDEQYF
CDR3nt: TGCACCAGCAGCCAAGGGCCCGGGGGGAGGGGAAGGGACGAGCAGTACTTC

d_gene: TRBD2
j_gene: TRBJ2-3
v_gene: TRBV24-1
abundance: once
CDR3aa: CATSDYRAGGLDTQYF
CDR3nt: TGTGCCACCAGTGATTATCGAGCGGGAGGGCTAGATACGCAGTATTTT

d_gene: .
j_gene: TRBJ1-4
v_gene: TRBV28
abundance: .
CDR3aa: CASSLLRIEKLFF
CDR3nt: TGTGCCAGCAGTTTGCTCAGAATTGAAAAACTGTTTTTT

d_gene: .
j_gene: TRBJ2-1
v_gene: TRBV3-1/TRBV3-2
abundance: few
CDR3aa: CASSQDRGGIQFF
CDR3nt: TGTGCCAGCAGCCAAGATCGAGGGGGAATCCAGTTCTTC

d_gene: TRBD1
j_gene: TRBJ1-2
v_gene: TRBV28
abundance: few
CDR3aa: CASRRQGISGYTF
CDR3nt: TGTGCCAGCAGGAGACAGGGAATAAGCGGCTACACCTTC

d_gene: .
j_gene: TRBJ2-1
v_gene: TRBV27
abundance: .
CDR3aa: CASSSGQIYNEQFF
CDR3nt: TGTGCCAGCAGTTCTGGACAGATTTACAATGAGCAGTTCTTC

d_gene: TRBD2
j_gene: TRBJ2-5
v_gene: TRBV5-1
abundance: once
CDR3aa: CASSFARGGRETQYF
CDR3nt: TGCGCCAGCAGCTTTGCGCGGGGGGGCCGGGAGACCCAGTACTTC

d_gene: TRBD1
j_gene: TRBJ2-7
v_gene: TRBV7-9
abundance: .
CDR3aa: CASSHAGQGLSYEQYF
CDR3nt: TGTGCCAGCAGTCACGCCGGACAGGGACTCTCCTACGAGCAGTACTTC

d_gene: .
j_gene: TRBJ2-2
v_gene: TRBV18
abundance: .
CDR3aa: CASSPNTLGSTGELFF
CDR3nt: TGTGCCAGCTCACCCAACACTCTCGGGAGCACCGGGGAGCTGTTTTTT

d_gene: .
j_gene: TRBJ1-5
v_gene: TRBV5-5
abundance: .
CDR3aa: CASSPGGGSNQPQHF
CDR3nt: TGTGCCAGCAGCCCCGGGGGTGGGAGCAATCAGCCCCAGCATTTT

d_gene: TRBD2
j_gene: TRBJ2-5
v_gene: TRBV6-6
abundance: few
CDR3aa: CASSPGLAGGLQETQYF
CDR3nt: TGTGCCAGCAGTCCGGGACTAGCGGGGGGGCTCCAAGAGACCCAGTACTTC

d_gene: TRBD2
j_gene: TRBJ2-2
v_gene: TRBV19
abundance: .
CDR3aa: CASSDNGLAGYTGELFF
CDR3nt: TGTGCCAGTAGTGACAACGGACTAGCGGGGTACACCGGGGAGCTGTTTTTT

d_gene: TRBD1
j_gene: TRBJ2-7
v_gene: TRBV7-3
abundance: once
CDR3aa: CASSFPSPGGYYEQYF
CDR3nt: TGTGCCAGCAGCTTCCCCAGTCCAGGGGGCTACTACGAGCAGTACTTC

d_gene: TRBD2
j_gene: TRBJ2-3
v_gene: TRBV6-2/TRBV6-3
abundance: .
CDR3aa: CASSYPRGSGGSTADTQYF
CDR3nt: TGTGCCAGCAGTTACCCGCGTGGTAGCGGGGGGTCTACGGCAGATACGCAGTATTTT

d_gene: .
j_gene: TRBJ2-7
v_gene: TRBV2
abundance: .
CDR3aa: CASSEMVSSYEQYF
CDR3nt: TGTGCCAGCAGTGAAATGGTGAGCTCCTACGAGCAGTACTTC

d_gene: TRBD1
j_gene: TRBJ2-7
v_gene: TRBV4-1
abundance: .
CDR3aa: CASSQVSGTASYEQYF
CDR3nt: TGCGCCAGCAGCCAAGTTAGTGGGACAGCTTCCTACGAGCAGTACTTC

d_gene: TRBD1
j_gene: TRBJ1-3
v_gene: TRBV2
abundance: .
CDR3aa: CATSQGQQVSGNTIYF
CDR3nt: TGTGCCACCTCCCAGGGACAGCAGGTCTCTGGAAACACCATATATTTT

d_gene: .
j_gene: TRBJ2-1
v_gene: TRBV5-4
abundance: .
CDR3aa: CASSPSGASTNNEQFF
CDR3nt: TGTGCCAGCAGCCCATCAGGGGCCTCAACTAACAATGAGCAGTTCTTC

d_gene: TRBD2
j_gene: TRBJ2-4
v_gene: TRBV6-2/TRBV6-3
abundance: once
CDR3aa: CASSYLPLGGSGGQNIQYF
CDR3nt: TGTGCCAGCAGTTACTTGCCACTGGGGGGTAGCGGGGGACAAAACATTCAGTACTTC

d_gene: .
j_gene: TRBJ2-7
v_gene: TRBV30
abundance: .
CDR3aa: CAWSDRVPPYEQYF
CDR3nt: TGTGCCTGGAGTGATCGGGTTCCTCCCTACGAGCAGTACTTC

d_gene: .
j_gene: TRBJ1-6
v_gene: TRBV7-2
abundance: .
CDR3aa: CASSSLRLSNSPLHF
CDR3nt: TGTGCCAGCAGCTCCTTGCGACTTAGTAATTCACCCCTCCACTTT

d_gene: .
j_gene: TRBJ1-2
v_gene: TRBV4-1
abundance: .
CDR3aa: CASSQDPGQSNYGYTF
CDR3nt: TGCGCCAGCAGCCAAGATCCTGGACAGTCCAACTATGGCTACACCTTC

d_gene: .
j_gene: TRBJ1-1
v_gene: TRBV12-3/TRBV12-4
abundance: .
CDR3aa: CASSLGFGAFF
CDR3nt: TGTGCCAGCAGTTTGGGTTTCGGGGCTTTCTTT

d_gene: .
j_gene: TRBJ1-3
v_gene: TRBV5-1
abundance: .
CDR3aa: CASSQGPDETIYF
CDR3nt: TGCGCCAGCAGCCAGGGGCCCGACGAGACCATATATTTT

d_gene: .
j_gene: TRBJ2-2
v_gene: TRBV6-2/TRBV6-3
abundance: .
CDR3aa: CASSSTPTGTTGELFF
CDR3nt: TGTGCCAGCAGTTCTACCCCGACAGGCACCACCGGGGAGCTGTTTTTT

d_gene: .
j_gene: TRBJ1-2
v_gene: TRBV5-4
abundance: .
CDR3aa: CASSLPNRRSYGYTF
CDR3nt: TGTGCCAGCAGCTTGCCAAACAGGCGATCCTATGGCTACACCTTC

d_gene: TRBD2
j_gene: TRBJ2-1
v_gene: TRBV5-1
abundance: .
CDR3aa: CASSLGLLAGDYNEQFF
CDR3nt: TGCGCCAGCAGCTTGGGACTCTTAGCGGGAGACTACAATGAGCAGTTCTTC

d_gene: TRBD1
j_gene: TRBJ1-2
v_gene: TRBV5-1
abundance: once
CDR3aa: CASSLQGPRGYTF
CDR3nt: TGCGCCAGCAGCTTACAGGGGCCGCGCGGCTACACCTTC

d_gene: TRBD2
j_gene: TRBJ2-7
v_gene: TRBV7-9
abundance: .
CDR3aa: CASSLGTTIYEQYF
CDR3nt: TGTGCCAGCAGCTTGGGGACTACAATCTACGAGCAGTACTTC

d_gene: .
j_gene: TRBJ2-6
v_gene: TRBV4-2
abundance: .
CDR3aa: CASSPRRGSGANVLTF
CDR3nt: TGTGCCAGCAGCCCAAGGAGAGGGTCTGGGGCCAACGTCCTGACTTTC

d_gene: .
j_gene: TRBJ2-3
v_gene: TRBV30
abundance: .
CDR3aa: CAWSDWGPTDTQYF
CDR3nt: TGTGCCTGGAGCGATTGGGGGCCCACAGATACGCAGTATTTT

d_gene: .
j_gene: TRBJ1-2
v_gene: TRBV6-5
abundance: .
CDR3aa: CASRAGRPYGYTF
CDR3nt: TGTGCCAGCAGGGCGGGACGGCCCTATGGCTACACCTTC

d_gene: .
j_gene: TRBJ1-1
v_gene: TRBV5-1
abundance: .
CDR3aa: CASSLFSPGSNTEAFF
CDR3nt: TGCGCCAGCAGCCTCTTTTCCCCGGGGTCTAACACTGAAGCTTTCTTT

d_gene: TRBD1
j_gene: TRBJ1-1
v_gene: TRBV11-2
abundance: once
CDR3aa: CASSSLPGQVNTEAFF
CDR3nt: TGTGCCAGCAGCTCACTACCGGGACAGGTGAACACTGAAGCTTTCTTT